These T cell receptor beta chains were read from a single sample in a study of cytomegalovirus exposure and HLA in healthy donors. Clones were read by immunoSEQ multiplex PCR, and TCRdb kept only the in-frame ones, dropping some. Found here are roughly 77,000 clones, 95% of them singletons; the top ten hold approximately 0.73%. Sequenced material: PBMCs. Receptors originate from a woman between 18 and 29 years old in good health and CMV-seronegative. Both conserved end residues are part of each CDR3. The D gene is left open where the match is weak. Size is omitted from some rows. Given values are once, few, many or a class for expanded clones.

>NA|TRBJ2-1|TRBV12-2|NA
CASRLASGGIDEQFF
TGTGCAAGTCGCTTAGCGTCGGGAGGGATCGATGAGCAGTTCTTC
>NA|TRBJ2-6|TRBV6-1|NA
CASSERVWPSSGANVLTF
TGTGCCAGCAGTGAACGGGTTTGGCCCAGCTCTGGGGCCAACGTCCTGACTTTC
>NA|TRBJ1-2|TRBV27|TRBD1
CASSPTGGYYGYTF
TGTGCCAGCAGTCCGACAGGGGGCTACTATGGCTACACCTTC
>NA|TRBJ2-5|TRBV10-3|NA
CAISLGPRETQYF
TGTGCCATCAGCCTGGGCCCCCGGGAGACCCAGTACTTC
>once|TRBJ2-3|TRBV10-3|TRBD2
CATSSQAGGTDTQYF
TGTGCCACCAGCTCCCAAGCGGGAGGAACAGATACGCAGTATTTT
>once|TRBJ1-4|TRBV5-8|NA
CASSLAAGGYEKLFF
TGTGCCAGCAGCTTGGCGGCTGGGGGGTACGAAAAACTGTTTTTT
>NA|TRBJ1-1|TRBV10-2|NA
CASKRGGNTEAFF
TGCGCCAGCAAGAGGGGGGGCAACACTGAAGCTTTCTTT
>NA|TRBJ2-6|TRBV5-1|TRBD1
CASSFRRRGQPSGANVLTF
TGCGCCAGCAGCTTTCGCCGCAGGGGGCAGCCCTCTGGGGCCAACGTCCTGACTTTC
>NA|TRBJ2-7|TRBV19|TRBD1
CASSIDRDSPYEQYF
TGTGCCAGTAGTATAGATAGGGACAGCCCCTACGAGCAGTACTTC
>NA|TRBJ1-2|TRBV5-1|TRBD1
CASSSLGQGANGYTF
TGCGCCAGCAGCTCATTGGGACAGGGGGCGAATGGCTACACCTTC
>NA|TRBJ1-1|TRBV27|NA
CASSPSSLSGTEAFF
TGTGCCAGCAGTCCATCATCCCTCAGCGGGACTGAAGCTTTCTTT
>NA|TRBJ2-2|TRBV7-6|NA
CASSLGEGSETGELFF
TGTGCCAGCAGCTTAGGTGAGGGTAGTGAGACCGGGGAGCTGTTTTTT
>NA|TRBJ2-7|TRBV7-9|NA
CASSSDSQPTYEQYF
TGTGCCAGCAGTTCAGACTCCCAACCCACCTACGAGCAGTACTTC
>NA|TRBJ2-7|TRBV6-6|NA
CASSRISPLYEQYF
TGTGCCAGCAGCAGGATCAGTCCCCTCTACGAGCAGTACTTC
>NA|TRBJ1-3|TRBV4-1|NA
CASSQVGGARRRNTIYF
TGCGCCAGCAGCCAAGTGGGGGGGGCGCGCCGGAGAAACACCATATATTTT